This T cell receptor (beta chain) was observed in a study of shared clonotypes between healthy human individuals. Profiled with immunoSEQ multiplex PCR; TCRdb holds only in-frame clones, not every one. Of millions of clones in the sample, about 92% were seen once. Study-wide points: It was the non-shared clonotypes that had lower generation probabilities than clonotypes shared by all four donors. Naive subsets, compared against memory subsets, generally had larger estimated richness values.

Comments on this clone: Its antigen remains unknown.

Trimming removed 0 bases from V and 6 bases from J; junction bases left unmatched: 15. The CDR3 covers 18 residues. CDR1 and CDR2 from the germline V gene are GTSNPN and SVGIG (reference sequence). This chain joins TRBV30 and TRBJ2-1, with 9 bases identical to TRBD2. The sequence came from a man aged 18 to 29 in good health. Material: naive CD4+ T cells sorted from blood. Subset specified: CD45RA+ positively selected. CDR3 region: CAWSVLSGSGRRGNEQFF. For the CDR3, the DNA is TGTGCCTGGAGTGTTTTGTCGGGAAGCGGGAGGAGGGGCAATGAGCAGTTCTTC.